Presented here are 2 T cell receptor beta chains from one specimen sequenced in a study of shared clonotypes between healthy human individuals. TCRdb's copy holds only in-frame clones and misses some; the assay was immunoSEQ multiplex PCR. This table has under 650,000 clones, 90% to 96% appearing once. Sequencing was carried out using naive CD4+ T cells sorted from blood. The subset denotes: CD45RA+ positively selected. These receptors all stem from a woman aged 25 to 39 in good health.

The genes are TRBV7-2 and TRBJ2-7, with TRBD2 matching over 8 bases. Per germline, CDR1 SGHTA and CDR2 FQGNSA. V lost 5 bases and J lost 2; bases outside the gene matches: 2. The CDR3 is 13 residues long. CDR3 sequence reads: CASSLSGTYEQYF. CDR3 in DNA: TGTGCCAGCAGCCTTAGCGGGACCTACGAGCAGTACTTC.

This chain connects TRBV30 to TRBJ2-1; no clear D gene. Trimming removed 0 bases at V and 5 bases at J, with 11 bases between. Germline V lookup: CDR1 GTSNPN, CDR2 SVGIG (reference sequence). This CDR3 has 14 amino acids. The CDR3 DNA follows: TGTGCCTGGAGTGTCAGGCGCCGGGACAATGAGCAGTTCTTC. Translated: CAWSVRRRDNEQFF. The full variable domain, rest sourced from reference TRBV30 and TRBJ2-1, is SQTIHQWPATLVQPVGSPLSLECTVEGTSNPNLYWYRQAAGRGLQLLFYSVGIGQISSEVPQNLSASRPQDRQFILSSKKLLLSDSGFYLCAWSVRRRDNEQFFGPGTRLTVL.